A single sample gave rise to the 14 T cell receptor beta chains below, sequenced in a study of blood T cell repertoires in COVID-19. Only in-frame clones appear in the TCRdb table, and some are missing; sequencing was by immunoSEQ multiplex PCR. This table has about 220,000 clones, around 85% appearing once. Sequenced sample: peripheral blood. Receptors were obtained from a woman in her 30s who had recovered from COVID-19.

This clone occurred once. This chain links TRBV30 with TRBJ2-7, with 7 bases lining up with TRBD2. The CDR3 is made up of 11 amino acids. The ends lost 5 bases at V and 6 bases at J; junction bases unmatched: 4. Per the germline V gene, CDR1 is GTSNPN and CDR2 is SVGIG (reference sequence). CDR3 loop: CAWGRAGEQYF. The CDR3, as DNA: TGTGCCTGGGGGAGGGCGGGCGAGCAGTACTTC. Drawing the rest from reference TRBV30 and TRBJ2-7, the complete variable domain is SQTIHQWPATLVQPVGSPLSLECTVEGTSNPNLYWYRQAAGRGLQLLFYSVGIGQISSEVPQNLSASRPQDRQFILSSKKLLLSDSGFYLCAWGRAGEQYFGPGTRLTVT.

The J gene is TRBJ2-1, the V gene TRBV9, with TRBD2 as a possible D gene (6 bases). This CDR3 has 14 amino acids. V shed 2 bases and J shed 9 bases, with 15 bases lying between them. CDR1 and CDR2 from the germline V gene are SGDLS and YYNGEE. The CDR3 protein is CASSVETSFGEQFF. The CDR3 region has the DNA TGTGCCAGCAGCGTCGAAACTAGCTTCGGTGAGCAGTTCTTC.

This CDR3 is CASSEGQDGELFF. DNA for the CDR3: TGTGCCAGCAGTGAAGGACAGGACGGGGAGCTGTTTTTT. The V gene is TRBV2, the J gene TRBJ2-2, with TRBD1 as a possible D gene (6 bases). The ends were cut back, 1 base at V and 7 bases at J, with 7 bases in the middle. The germline gives CDR1 SNHLY, CDR2 FYNNEI. The CDR3 is made up of 13 amino acids.

The chain combines TRBV12-3 or TRBV12-4 with TRBJ1-1; D unresolved. The CDR3 has 13 amino acids. Trimming stripped 4 bases from V and 1 base from J, with 7 bases between. Written as DNA, the CDR3 is TGTGCCAGCAGTTCGAGCCGGAACACTGAAGCTTTCTTT. Translation gives CASSSSRNTEAFF.

The V call is TRBV19, the J call TRBJ1-1; the D is unclear. V was shortened by 0 bases and J by 0 bases, with 8 bases between the two germline ends. The CDR3 has 15 amino acids. Germline V gene data show CDR1 as LNHDA and CDR2 as SQIVND (reference sequence). CDR3 coding DNA: TGTGCCAGTAGTATAGACAGAAGAATGAACACTGAAGCTTTCTTT. Encoded protein: CASSIDRRMNTEAFF.

This chain connects TRBV5-1 to TRBJ1-1; weak D call: TRBD1 (5 bases). CDR1 is SGHRS and CDR2 is YFSETQ in the germline V gene. V lost 5 bases to trimming and J lost 4 bases, with 18 bases between them. There are 15 residues in the CDR3. In nucleotides, the CDR3 is TGCGCCAGCAGGACAGTTGGGGCGCCGGCCACTGAAGCTTTCTTT. Amino acids: CASRTVGAPATEAFF. Full variable domain (remainder filled in from reference TRBV5-1 and TRBJ1-1): KAGVTQTPRYLIKTRGQQVTLSCSPISGHRSVSWYQQTPGQGLQFLFEYFSETQRNKGNFPGRFSGRQFSNSRSEMNVSTLELGDSALYLCASRTVGAPATEAFFGQGTRLTVV.

The CDR3 is CASGLPTHGGRSGYTF. The CDR3 DNA reads TGTGCTAGTGGTTTGCCGACCCACGGAGGACGCAGTGGCTACACCTTC. The chain uses TRBV12-5 and TRBJ1-2; D remains ambiguous. Deletions cut 2 bases from V and 7 bases from J, with 20 bases between. Germline lookup yields CDR1 LGHNT and CDR2 FRNRAP. The CDR3 covers 16 residues.

This chain uses TRBV11-2 with TRBJ2-5, with 8 nucleotides matching TRBD2. V shed 3 bases and J 3 bases; nucleotides not matched to a gene: 9. The CDR3 spans 16 residues. Per germline, CDR1 SGHAT and CDR2 FQNNGV. CDR3 region: CASSLVGRGAEETQYF. In nucleotides, the CDR3 is TGTGCCAGCAGCTTGGTCGGGCGGGGGGCTGAAGAGACCCAGTACTTC.

V is TRBV30 and J is TRBJ2-4; 7 bases are a match to TRBD2. V dropped 6 bases and J dropped 3; count of bases not matched to a gene: 8. The V gene's germline CDR1 is GTSNPN and CDR2 SVGIG (reference sequence). CDR3 size: 14 residues. The CDR3 DNA follows: TGTGCCTGTGAAGGGAGGGCGGTCAAAAACATTCAGTACTTC. This translates into CACEGRAVKNIQYF.

This chain links TRBV10-2 with TRBJ2-7, with 9 bases matching TRBD1. V was pared by 6 bases and J by 2 bases, with 8 bases of the junction left unmatched. Germline values: CDR1 WSHSY, CDR2 SAAADI. This CDR3 is built from 15 residues. CDR3 sequence (DNA): TGCGCCAGCAGAACCAAACAGGGGGCCACCTACGAGCAGTACTTC. Translating it yields CASRTKQGATYEQYF.

This clone has a single count. This chain connects TRBV7-2 to TRBJ1-2; a weak D match, TRBD1 (5 bases). CDR1 SGHTA and CDR2 FQGNSA come from the germline V gene. This CDR3 contains 15 residues. Between the trimmed V and J ends, which lost 4 bases and 3 bases, there was a span of 15 bases. CDR3 nucleotides: TGTGCCAGCAGCTACGTCGAGGGAGGGGACTATGGCTACACCTTC. Its protein is CASSYVEGGDYGYTF. Variable domain in full (rest from reference TRBV7-2 and TRBJ1-2): GAGVSQSPSNKVTEKGKDVELRCDPISGHTALYWYRQSLGQGLEFLIYFQGNSAPDKSGLPSDRFSAERTGGSVSTLTIQRTQQEDSAVYLCASSYVEGGDYGYTFGSGTRLTVV.

The V call is TRBV6-5, the J call TRBJ1-3, with a weak D call TRBD1 (5 bases). Trimming took off 2 bases at V and 4 bases at J, with 6 bases between the two ends. The germline CDR1 and CDR2 sequences are MNHEY and SVGAGI. The CDR3 covers 13 residues. CDR3 in DNA: TGTGCCAGCAGTTACGGGGCCGGAAACACCATATATTTT. This translates into CASSYGAGNTIYF.

This chain uses TRBV2 with TRBJ1-2, with D possibly matching TRBD1 (5 bases). Trimming cost V 4 bases and J 0 bases, with 12 bases left between them. Germline V gene lookup returns CDR1 SNHLY and CDR2 FYNNEI. The CDR3 is 15 amino acids. DNA for the CDR3: TGTGCCAGCAGTGCGATGGACAAGTCTAACTATGGCTACACCTTC. Amino acids: CASSAMDKSNYGYTF. The full variable domain, in which reference TRBV2 and TRBJ1-2 provide the parts outside the CDR3, is EPEVTQTPSHQVTQMGQEVILRCVPISNHLYFYWYRQILGQKVEFLVSFYNNEISEKSEIFDDQFSVERPDGSNFTLKIRSTKLEDSAMYFCASSAMDKSNYGYTFGSGTRLTVV.

The count of this clone is one. The J gene is TRBJ1-2, the V gene TRBV3-1 (or the pseudogene TRBV3-2), with D maybe TRBD1 (5 bases). V was shortened by 2 bases and J by 2 bases, with 15 bases between the two germline ends. This CDR3 region has 16 residues. Germline loops: CDR1 LGHDT, CDR2 YNNKEL (reference sequence). In DNA form, the CDR3 reads TGTGCCAGCAGCCAATGGGGGGAGTGGCTCAACTATGGCTACACCTTC. Its protein is CASSQWGEWLNYGYTF.